One and the same sample provided the 4 T cell receptor beta chains below, sequenced in a study of T-cell reconstitution after alpha-beta-depleted transplantation in children. This sample's TCRbeta library carried unique molecular identifier barcodes. TCRdb processed the PCR reads anew with MiXCR; each CDR3 protein has one entry. The data hold around 450,000 distinct CDR3 sequences, with 43% observed a single time. This specimen consisted of PBMCs, obtained before TCRalphabeta/CD19-depleted stem cell transplant. These receptors all stem from a girl aged 2 to 10 with aplastic anemia, due to receive a stem cell transplant.

The chain recombines TRBV4-1 with TRBJ2-1, with a possible D match to TRBD1 (6 bases). The CDR3 loop spans 13 amino acids. Germline V gene sequence: CDR1 MGHRA, CDR2 YSYEKL. V was clipped by 2 bases and J by 5 bases, with 7 bases between them. As DNA, the CDR3 is TGCGCCAGCAGCCAAAACAGGGACAATGAGCAGTTCTTC. Protein sequence: CASSQNRDNEQFF.

This clonotype appeared a few times. The V call is TRBV14, the J call TRBJ2-7; tentatively, D is TRBD1 or TRBD2 (6 bases each). V gave up 3 bases and J gave up 0 bases, with 18 bases separating them. Germline CDR1 reads SGHDN; CDR2 reads FVKESK. The CDR3 runs to 17 residues. CDR3 sequence: CASSHTYRGQGSYEQYF. The CDR3 DNA is TGTGCCAGCAGCCACACCTACCGGGGGCAGGGCTCCTACGAGCAGTACTTC.

This clonotype has at least ten counts. The rearrangement uses TRBV12-3 or TRBV12-4 and TRBJ2-3; 7 positions agree with TRBD1. This CDR3 is 14 amino acids long. Germline trimming cut 6 bases from V and 6 bases from J; bases unmatched to any gene: 9. In DNA form, the CDR3 reads TGTGCCAGCAGCCAGACAGGGCAGAAGGATACGCAGTATTTT. Translating gives CASSQTGQKDTQYF.

This clonotype was detected many times. J is TRBJ2-4 and V is TRBV13; 8 bases are a match to TRBD1. The V gene end was trimmed by 3 bases and the J gene end by 4 bases; junction bases not matched to a gene: 2. From germline, CDR1 is PRHDT and CDR2 FYEKMQ (reference sequence). There are 14 residues in the CDR3. The CDR3 protein is CASSFGQGKNIQYF. CDR3 DNA: TGTGCCAGCAGCTTCGGACAGGGTAAAAACATTCAGTACTTC.